The 5 T cell receptor beta chains presented below share a single source sample, sequenced in a study of T cell changes during pregnancy in multiple sclerosis. Method: immunoSEQ multiplex PCR; TCRdb's copy keeps in-frame clones and lacks some. This table has over 35,000 clones, roughly 89% appearing once. Material: CD4+ T cells from peripheral blood mononuclear cells, obtained in the second trimester of pregnancy. The receptors derive from a female donor in good health, enrolled as a control in a pregnancy study.

The chain links TRBV5-8 to TRBJ2-5; D might be TRBD1 (5 bases). The CDR3 totals 14 residues. CDR1 is SGHTS and CDR2 is YDEGEE in the germline V gene. Deletions cut 4 bases from V and 1 base from J, with 11 bases between. CDR3 DNA sequence: TGTGCCAGCAGCCGTCGACAGACCCAAGAGACCCAGTACTTC. Its protein is CASSRRQTQETQYF.

The rearrangement joins TRBV4-2 to TRBJ2-5; 13 bases match TRBD2. CDR1 and CDR2 from the germline V gene are LGHNA and YNFKEQ. The CDR3 extends over 16 amino acids. Germline trimming cut 4 bases from V and 2 bases from J; bases unmatched to any gene: 4. CDR3 sequence (DNA): TGTGCCAGCAGCCGCGGGACTAGCGGGGATCAAGAGACCCAGTACTTC. The encoded protein is CASSRGTSGDQETQYF.

V usage is TRBV5-1 and J usage is TRBJ2-4; 7 bases are shared with TRBD1. The CDR3 runs to 11 residues. Losses at the gene ends were 4 bases for V and 9 bases for J; bases not matched to a gene: 1. The germline V gene encodes CDR1 SGHRS and CDR2 YFSETQ. The CDR3 DNA reads as TGCGCCAGCAGCGAGGGGGCCATTCAGTACTTC. Protein: CASSEGAIQYF.

The rearrangement uses TRBV6-5 and TRBJ2-7; the D is unclear. Trimming pared 2 bases from V and 2 bases from J, leaving 7 bases between. In germline, CDR1 is MNHEY, CDR2 SVGAGI. The CDR3 has 13 amino acids. The chain's CDR3 is CASSYQEPYEQYF. DNA for the CDR3: TGTGCCAGCAGTTACCAGGAACCCTACGAGCAGTACTTC.

The chain combines TRBV30 with TRBJ1-4; D gene ambiguous. The CDR3 covers 13 residues. CDR1 is GTSNPN and CDR2 is SVGIG in the germline V gene (reference sequence). Trimming took 5 bases from V and 7 from J, leaving 14 bases between them. Here the CDR3 DNA reads TGTGCCTGGTCGAAGTACGAGAGTGAAAAACTGTTTTTT. It is translated as CAWSKYESEKLFF.